Shown below are 23 T cell receptor beta chains from a single sample sequenced in a study of cytomegalovirus exposure and HLA in healthy donors. 60 Vbeta and 13 Jbeta primers were used in PCR. TCRdb keeps only in-frame clones here, not all; method: immunoSEQ multiplex PCR. The sample carries 200,000 to 250,000 clones, roughly 70% recorded once. Sequences were obtained from PBMCs. All receptors derive from a man aged 40-55 years in good health and CMV-seropositive.

The gene calls are TRBV6-5 and TRBJ1-6; 9 bases are shared with TRBD1. Germline V gene data show CDR1 as MNHEY and CDR2 as SVGAGI. Trimming at V came to 5 bases and at J to 8 bases, leaving 4 bases not matched to a gene. The CDR3 spans 14 residues. CDR3 sequence reads: CASSQGQGYSPLHF. DNA of the CDR3: TGTGCCAGCAGTCAAGGACAGGGGTATTCACCCCTCCACTTT.

V gene TRBV5-1 combines with J gene TRBJ2-5, with D possibly being TRBD1 (6 bases). V lost 0 bases to trimming and J lost 0 bases, with 18 bases between them. This CDR3 spans 18 amino acids. Germline CDR1 is SGHRS and CDR2 is YFSETQ. The CDR3 DNA sequence: TGCGCCAGCAGCTTGGATATATCAGGGGCTATCAACCAAGAGACCCAGTACTTC. Its translation is CASSLDISGAINQETQYF.

V usage is TRBV9 and J usage is TRBJ2-2; maybe TRBD1 (6 bases). Germline V gene sequence: CDR1 SGDLS, CDR2 YYNGEE. The CDR3 spans 16 residues. The V gene lost 4 bases and the J gene lost 4 bases, with 17 bases spanning the gap. The CDR3 loop reads CASSSTAGAGTGELFF. CDR3 DNA: TGTGCCAGCAGCTCCACCGCAGGGGCCGGCACCGGGGAGCTGTTTTTT.

The chain couples TRBV10-3 to TRBJ1-2; 11 bases fit TRBD1. J gave up 8 bases and V 8 bases, and 7 bases lay outside the gene matches. The V gene's germline CDR1 is ENHRY and CDR2 SYGVKD. The CDR3 consists of 13 residues. The CDR3 DNA follows: TGTGCCATCGGAGGACAGGGGGCTCGCGGCTACACCTTC. This codes for CAIGGQGARGYTF.

This clone showed up just once. The chain uses TRBV4-1 and TRBJ2-2; the match to TRBD2 covers 8 bases. The V and J ends lost 4 bases and 1 base, in that order; junction bases with no gene match: 23. Germline V gene sequence: CDR1 MGHRA, CDR2 YSYEKL. This CDR3 spans 22 amino acids. The CDR3, as DNA: TGCGCCAGCAGCCTCCGCCCTGTCGGACTAGCAATTACATCTGGGAACACCGGGGAGCTGTTTTTT. As protein: CASSLRPVGLAITSGNTGELFF.

This clone was detected a few times. V is TRBV2 and J is TRBJ1-1, with D possibly being TRBD1 (6 bases). The germline gives CDR1 SNHLY, CDR2 FYNNEI. The V end lost 5 bases, the J end lost 5 bases, and 15 bases lay between the germline ends. CDR3 size: 14 residues. This CDR3 is CASSSDSLGTEAFF. DNA for the CDR3: TGTGCCAGCAGTTCGGACAGTCTGGGGACTGAAGCTTTCTTT.

The chain recombines TRBV2 with TRBJ2-2; 9 positions agree with TRBD2. Germline-derived CDR1 and CDR2 are SNHLY and FYNNEI. After removal of 3 bases from V and 7 bases from J, the junction contained 6 bases not matched to a gene. CDR3 length equals 15 residues. The CDR3 DNA sequence: TGTGCCAGCAGTGACGCGCGGGGGGGGATCGGGGAGCTGTTTTTT. Encoded protein: CASSDARGGIGELFF.

This clone was observed a single time. The chain has TRBV5-1 and TRBJ2-5; tentative D call: TRBD2 (6 bases). Trimming removed 3 bases from V and 5 bases from J, with 17 bases in between. From germline, CDR1 is SGHRS and CDR2 YFSETQ. The CDR3 is 15 amino acids. CDR3 bases: TGCGCCAGCAGCTGGACGGGACTCCCGGCGGAGACCCAGTACTTC. It specifies CASSWTGLPAETQYF.

This clone has only a few counts. This chain joins TRBV7-9 and TRBJ2-7, with TRBD1 matching 8 bases. This CDR3 spans 15 amino acids. Germline assignment: CDR1 SEHNR and CDR2 FQNEAQ (reference sequence). J gave up 6 bases and V 5 bases, and 12 bases lay outside the gene matches. CDR3 sequence: CASSTSDRVRPEQYF. In nucleotides, the CDR3 is TGTGCCAGCAGCACCTCGGACAGGGTACGGCCCGAGCAGTACTTC.

This clone was counted once. V usage is TRBV5-4 and J usage is TRBJ2-1; 9 nucleotides agree with TRBD1. Trimming removed 5 bases from V and 4 bases from J; junction bases left unmatched: 4. The germline CDR1 and CDR2 sequences are SGHNT and YYREEE (reference sequence). The CDR3 runs to 14 residues. CDR3 loop: CASRAGTGYNEQFF. CDR3 DNA: TGTGCCAGCAGGGCCGGGACAGGGTACAATGAGCAGTTCTTC. Full variable domain (remainder filled in from reference TRBV5-4 and TRBJ2-1): ETGVTQSPTHLIKTRGQQVTLRCSSQSGHNTVSWYQQALGQGPQFIFQYYREEENGRGNFPPRFSGLQFPNYSSELNVNALELDDSALYLCASRAGTGYNEQFFGPGTRLTVL.

The chain employs TRBV18 and TRBJ2-5; 14 positions match TRBD2. This CDR3 contains 17 residues. V trimming: 2 bases; J trimming: 3 bases; junction bases outside the gene matches: 5. Germline lookup yields CDR1 KGHSH and CDR2 LQKENI. In DNA, the CDR3 is TGTGCCAGCTCACCAACAGGACTAGCGGGGGGCAAAGAGACCCAGTACTTC. Translation gives CASSPTGLAGGKETQYF.

The chain recombines TRBV6-5 with TRBJ2-5; 9 positions agree with TRBD1. The tail of the sequence fits TRBJ2-7 better, so the J call may be wrong. This CDR3 spans 14 amino acids. CDR1 and CDR2 (germline): MNHEY, SVGAGI. This chain's CDR3 is CASSYLRTGDEQYF. The CDR3 DNA reads as TGTGCCAGCAGTTACCTCCGGACAGGGGACGAGCAGTACTTC.

This clone was detected once. The chain links TRBV4-3 to TRBJ1-2, with D possibly TRBD1 on 5 matching bases. The CDR3 is 14 amino acids. V was shortened by 0 bases and J by 3 bases, with 8 bases between the two germline ends. Germline CDR1 is LGHNA and CDR2 is YSLEER. Here the CDR3 reads CASSQEWGDYGYTF. In DNA, the CDR3 is TGCGCCAGCAGCCAAGAATGGGGCGACTATGGCTACACCTTC.

The J gene is TRBJ2-1, the V gene TRBV5-8, with 9 bases aligning to TRBD1. J gave up 4 bases and V 3 bases, and 5 bases lay outside the gene matches. Germline assignment: CDR1 SGHTS and CDR2 YDEGEE. The CDR3 has 15 residues. CDR3: CASSSTGGWYNEQFF. The CDR3 nucleotides read TGTGCCAGCAGCTCCACAGGGGGCTGGTACAATGAGCAGTTCTTC. Combining the CDR3 with reference TRBV5-8 and TRBJ2-1 gives the whole variable domain EAGVTQSPTHLIKTRGQQATLRCSPISGHTSVYWYQQALGLGLQFLLWYDEGEERNRGNFPPRFSGRQFPNYSSELNVNALELEDSALYLCASSSTGGWYNEQFFGPGTRLTVL.

The CDR3 sequence is CASSRGGEQYF. CDR3 DNA: TGTGCCAGCAGCCGGGGAGGCGAGCAGTACTTC. The chain has TRBV11-2 and TRBJ2-7, with a weak D call TRBD2 (6 bases). The germline V gene has CDR1 SGHAT and CDR2 FQNNGV. This CDR3 region has 11 residues. Trimming removed 5 bases at V and 6 bases at J, with 8 bases between.

In regard to this clone: Compared with germline, one end of the junction differs, possibly owing to a read error. The chain carries TRBV29-1 and TRBJ2-7; TRBD1 aligns across 10 bases. Germline CDR1 reads SQVTM; CDR2 reads ANQGSEA. The CDR3 extends over 13 amino acids. The CDR3: CSVEGQGSYKQYF. The CDR3 bases are TGCAGCGTTGAGGGACAGGGGTCCTACAAGCAGTACTTC.

The V and J genes are TRBV5-5 and TRBJ2-7, with TRBD2 matching 7 bases. After removal of 2 bases from V and 1 base from J, the junction contained 3 bases not matched to a gene. The CDR3 length is 14 residues. Per germline, CDR1 SGHKS and CDR2 YYEKEE (reference sequence). CDR3 sequence reads: CASSFQRGSYEQYF. The CDR3 nucleotides read TGTGCCAGCAGCTTCCAGCGGGGATCCTACGAGCAGTACTTC.

This chain uses TRBV4-3 with TRBJ1-1; TRBD1 agrees at 8 bases. In germline, CDR1 is LGHNA, CDR2 YSLEER. V lost 0 bases and J lost 11; bases outside the gene matches: 5. This CDR3 spans 13 amino acids. The CDR3 bases are TGCGCCAGCAGCCAAGATCCGACAGGGGACGCTTTCTTT. It is translated as CASSQDPTGDAFF.

The rearrangement uses TRBV7-9 and TRBJ1-3; TRBD1 matches at 7 bases. Germline V gene data show CDR1 as SEHNR and CDR2 as FQNEAQ (reference sequence). Trimming removed 5 bases from V and 2 bases from J; junction bases left unmatched: 6. CDR3 size: 15 residues. The CDR3 DNA follows: TGTGCCAGCAGCACAGTGACAGGGACTGGAAACACCATATATTTT. Residues: CASSTVTGTGNTIYF.

The V and J genes are TRBV28 and TRBJ1-1; D unclear. V lost 2 bases and J lost 4, with 11 bases in between. CDR1 and CDR2 from the germline V gene are MDHEN and SYDVKM. The CDR3 loop spans 14 amino acids. CDR3 in DNA: TGTGCCAGCAGTTTAATTTCCGGGGTCACTGAAGCTTTCTTT. It yields the protein CASSLISGVTEAFF.

This clone has a handful of counts. This chain uses TRBV4-1 with TRBJ2-5, with TRBD2 identical over 8 bases. Germline-derived CDR1 and CDR2 are MGHRA and YSYEKL. The CDR3 runs 15 residues. V trimming: 0 bases; J trimming: 5 bases; junction bases outside the gene matches: 5. CDR3 region: CASSQDGGAGETQYF. The CDR3 nucleotides are TGCGCCAGCAGCCAAGACGGGGGGGCCGGGGAGACCCAGTACTTC.

This chain joins TRBV6-5 and TRBJ2-3; D remains ambiguous. The CDR3 sequence is 12 residues long. Germline CDR1 is MNHEY and CDR2 is SVGAGI. Trimming removed 8 bases from V and 8 bases from J, with 14 bases in between. DNA for the CDR3: TGTGCCAGCTCCAATAGGCAGCGTACGCAGTATTTT. It encodes CASSNRQRTQYF.

This clone occurred once. The J gene is TRBJ1-1, the V gene TRBV28, with 12 bases lining up with TRBD1. The CDR3 loop spans 14 amino acids. Germline-derived CDR1 and CDR2 are MDHEN and SYDVKM. V was clipped by 5 bases and J by 11 bases; unmatched bases: 9. The CDR3 loop reads CASSGDRGHLRAFF. The CDR3 region has the DNA TGTGCCAGCAGTGGGGACAGGGGGCATTTAAGGGCTTTCTTT. Full variable domain (missing parts from reference TRBV28 and TRBJ1-1): DVKVTQSSRYLVKRTGEKVFLECVQDMDHENMFWYRQDPGLGLRLIYFSYDVKMKEKGDIPEGYSVSREKKERFSLILESASTNQTSMYLCASSGDRGHLRAFFGQGTRLTVV.